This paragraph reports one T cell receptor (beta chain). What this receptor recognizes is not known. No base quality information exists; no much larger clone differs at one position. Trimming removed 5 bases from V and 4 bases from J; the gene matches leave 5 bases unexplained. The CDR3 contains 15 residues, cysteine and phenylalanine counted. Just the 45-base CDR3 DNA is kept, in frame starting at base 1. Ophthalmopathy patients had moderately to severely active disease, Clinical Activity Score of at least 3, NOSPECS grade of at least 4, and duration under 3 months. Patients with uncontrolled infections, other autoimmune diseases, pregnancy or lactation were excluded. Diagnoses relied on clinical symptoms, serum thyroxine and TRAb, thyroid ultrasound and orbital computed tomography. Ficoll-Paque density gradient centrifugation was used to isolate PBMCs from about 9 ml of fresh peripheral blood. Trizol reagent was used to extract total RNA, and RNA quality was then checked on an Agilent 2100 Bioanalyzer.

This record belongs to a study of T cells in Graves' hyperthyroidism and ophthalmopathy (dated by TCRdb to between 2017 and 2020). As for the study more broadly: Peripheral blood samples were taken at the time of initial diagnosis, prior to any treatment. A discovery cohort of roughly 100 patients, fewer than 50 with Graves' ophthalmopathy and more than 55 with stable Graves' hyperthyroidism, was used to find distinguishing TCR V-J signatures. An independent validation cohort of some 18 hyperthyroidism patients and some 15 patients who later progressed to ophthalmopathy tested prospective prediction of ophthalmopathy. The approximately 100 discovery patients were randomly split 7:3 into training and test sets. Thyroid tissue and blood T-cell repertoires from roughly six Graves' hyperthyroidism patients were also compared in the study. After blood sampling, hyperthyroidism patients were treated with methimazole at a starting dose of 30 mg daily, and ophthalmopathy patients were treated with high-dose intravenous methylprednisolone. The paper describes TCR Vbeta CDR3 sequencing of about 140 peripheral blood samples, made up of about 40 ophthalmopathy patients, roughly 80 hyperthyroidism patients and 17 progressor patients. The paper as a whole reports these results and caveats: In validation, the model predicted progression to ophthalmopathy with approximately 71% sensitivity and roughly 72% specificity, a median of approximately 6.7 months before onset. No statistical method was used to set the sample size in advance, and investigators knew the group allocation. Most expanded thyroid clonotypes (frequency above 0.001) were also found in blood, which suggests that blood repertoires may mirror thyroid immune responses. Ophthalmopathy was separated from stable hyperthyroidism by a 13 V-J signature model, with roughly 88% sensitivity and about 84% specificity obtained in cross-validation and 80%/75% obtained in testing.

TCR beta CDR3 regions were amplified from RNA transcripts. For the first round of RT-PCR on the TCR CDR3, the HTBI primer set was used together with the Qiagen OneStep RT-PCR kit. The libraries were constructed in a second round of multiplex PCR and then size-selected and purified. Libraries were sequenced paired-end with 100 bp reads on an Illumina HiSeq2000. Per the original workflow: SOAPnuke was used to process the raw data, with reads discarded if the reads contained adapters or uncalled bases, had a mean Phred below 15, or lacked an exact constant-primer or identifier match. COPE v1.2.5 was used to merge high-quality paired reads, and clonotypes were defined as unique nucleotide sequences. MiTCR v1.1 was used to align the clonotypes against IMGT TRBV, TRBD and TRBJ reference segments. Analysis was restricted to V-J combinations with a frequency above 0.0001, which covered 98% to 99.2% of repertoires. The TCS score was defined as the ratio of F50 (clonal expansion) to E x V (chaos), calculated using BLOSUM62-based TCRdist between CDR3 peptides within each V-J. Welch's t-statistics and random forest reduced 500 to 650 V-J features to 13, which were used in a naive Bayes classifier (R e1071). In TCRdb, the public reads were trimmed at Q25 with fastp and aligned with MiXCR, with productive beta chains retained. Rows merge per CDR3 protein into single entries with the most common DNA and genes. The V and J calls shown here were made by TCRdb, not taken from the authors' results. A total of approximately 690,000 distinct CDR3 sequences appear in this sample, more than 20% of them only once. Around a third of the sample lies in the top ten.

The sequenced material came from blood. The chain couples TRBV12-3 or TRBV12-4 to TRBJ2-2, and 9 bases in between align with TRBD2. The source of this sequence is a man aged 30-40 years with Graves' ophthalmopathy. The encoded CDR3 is CASSGLAGPTGELFF. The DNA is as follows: TGTGCCAGCAGTGGCCTAGCGGGGCCCACCGGGGAGCTGTTTTTT.